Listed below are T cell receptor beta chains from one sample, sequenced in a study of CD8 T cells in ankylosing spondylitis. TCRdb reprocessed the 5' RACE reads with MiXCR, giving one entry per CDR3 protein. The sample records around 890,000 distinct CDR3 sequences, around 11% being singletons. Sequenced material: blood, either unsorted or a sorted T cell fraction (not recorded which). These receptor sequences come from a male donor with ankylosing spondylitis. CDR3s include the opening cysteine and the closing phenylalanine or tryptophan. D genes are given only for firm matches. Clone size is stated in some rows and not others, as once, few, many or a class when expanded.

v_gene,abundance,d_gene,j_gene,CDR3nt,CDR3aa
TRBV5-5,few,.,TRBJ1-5,TGTGCCAGCAGCTTGGGGGCCGTTCAGCCCCAGCATTTT,CASSLGAVQPQHF
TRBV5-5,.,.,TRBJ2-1,TGTGCCAGCAGCTTTGTGCAGGGCGGCAGGAATGAGCAGTTCTTC,CASSFVQGGRNEQFF
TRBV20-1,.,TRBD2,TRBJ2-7,TGCAGTGCTAAACTAGCGGGAGTGTACGAGCAGTACTTC,CSAKLAGVYEQYF
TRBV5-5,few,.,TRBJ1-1,TGTGCCAGCAGCTTGGGGGATCCGGCGGTCGAAGCTTTCTTT,CASSLGDPAVEAFF
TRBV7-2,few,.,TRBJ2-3,TGTGCCAGCAGCTTAGAACCTCCAGATACGCAGTATTTT,CASSLEPPDTQYF
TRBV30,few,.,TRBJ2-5,TGTGCCTATTGGAGGGTAGCTCTAGGGGGGCCAAGCGAAGATAGGTGGCAAGAGACCCAGTACTTC,CAYWRVALGGPSEDRWQETQYF
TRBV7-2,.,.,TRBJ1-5,TGTGCCAGCAGCTTAACGTGGGGGGATCAGCCCCAGCATTTT,CASSLTWGDQPQHF
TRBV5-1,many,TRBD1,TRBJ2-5,TGCGCCAGCAGCCCGCTGGGACAGCAAGAGACCCAGTACTTC,CASSPLGQQETQYF
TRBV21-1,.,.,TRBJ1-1,TGTGCCAGCAGCAAAGGGGTGGATGAAGCTTTCTTT,CASSKGVDEAFF
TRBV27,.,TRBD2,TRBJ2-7,TGTGCCAGCAGTCCGGGGACTAGCGGGATCTACGAGCAGTACTTC,CASSPGTSGIYEQYF
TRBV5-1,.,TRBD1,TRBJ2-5,TGCGCCAGCAGCTTGGCAGGGGGCGAGCCCCAGTACTTC,CASSLAGGEPQYF
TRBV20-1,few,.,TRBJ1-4,TGCAGTGCTACGAGTCAGGGAGGGTGGGAAAAACTGTTTTTT,CSATSQGGWEKLFF
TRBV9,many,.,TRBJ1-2,TGTGCCAGCAGCGCCTACTATGGCTACACCTTC,CASSAYYGYTF
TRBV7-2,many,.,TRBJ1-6,TGTGCCAGCAGCTTAGTATCGGGATCCCAAAGTTCACCCCTCCACTTT,CASSLVSGSQSSPLHF
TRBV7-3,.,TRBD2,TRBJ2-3,TGTGCCAGCAGCTCCCGACTAGCGACCACAGATACGCAGTATTTT,CASSSRLATTDTQYF
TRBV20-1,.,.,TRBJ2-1,TGCAGTGCTAGGCATCCCAGGAGCGTCTCCAATGAGCAGTTCTTC,CSARHPRSVSNEQFF
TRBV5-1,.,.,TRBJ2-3,TGCGCCAGCAGCTCCCTTGGACCCACAGATACGCAGTATTTT,CASSSLGPTDTQYF
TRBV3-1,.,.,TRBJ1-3,TGTGCCAGCAGCCGGGAACACGGTACTGGAAACACCATATATTTT,CASSREHGTGNTIYF
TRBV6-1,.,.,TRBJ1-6,TGTGCCAGCAGTGAAGTGGGGAAGTTAAATTCACCCCTCCACTTT,CASSEVGKLNSPLHF
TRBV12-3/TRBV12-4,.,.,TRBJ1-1,TGTGCCAGCAGTTTAGGGGGATTGGAAGACACTGAAGCTTTCTTT,CASSLGGLEDTEAFF
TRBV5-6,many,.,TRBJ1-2,TGTGCCAGCAGCTTGGACTATGGCTACACCTTC,CASSLDYGYTF
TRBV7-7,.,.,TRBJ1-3,TGTGCTAGCAGCTTATCACACGGGGATTCTGGAAACACCATATATTTT,CASSLSHGDSGNTIYF
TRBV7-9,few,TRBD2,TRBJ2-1,TGTGCCAGCAGACCGAATTCAGCTAGCGGGATCGGTAATGAGCAGTTCTTC,CASRPNSASGIGNEQFF
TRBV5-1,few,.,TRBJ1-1,TGCGCCAGCCGGAGGGCCGGCATGAACACTGAAGCTTTCTTT,CASRRAGMNTEAFF
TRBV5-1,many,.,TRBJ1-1,TGCGCCAGCTCACAGACCGCGAACACTGAAGCTTTCTTT,CASSQTANTEAFF
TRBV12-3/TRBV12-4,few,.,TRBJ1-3,TGTGCCAGCAGAGAACCTGGAAACACCATATATTTT,CASREPGNTIYF
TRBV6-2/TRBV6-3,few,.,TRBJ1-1,TGTGCCAGCAGTTTCCATGCCGCGAACACTGAAGCTTTCTTT,CASSFHAANTEAFF
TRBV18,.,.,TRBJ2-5,TGTGCCAGCTCCTCCTCCGGGACCCCCTTTTCGGGAGAGACCCAGTACTTC,CASSSSGTPFSGETQYF
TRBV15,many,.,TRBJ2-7,TGTGCCACCAGCCGAGGGGTAGTATACGAGCAGTACTTC,CATSRGVVYEQYF
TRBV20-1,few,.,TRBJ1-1,TGCAGTGCCCAGAGGGGCGGGAACACTGAAGCTTTCTTT,CSAQRGGNTEAFF
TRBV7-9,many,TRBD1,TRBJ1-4,TGTGCCAGCAGCCTTTGGACAGGGGTAAACGAAAAACTGTTTTTT,CASSLWTGVNEKLFF
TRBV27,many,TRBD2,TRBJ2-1,TGTGCCAGGAGTGGGGGAGCTAGCGGGAGCCCCTTTTACAATGAGCAGTTCTTC,CARSGGASGSPFYNEQFF
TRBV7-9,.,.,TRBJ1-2,TGTGCCAGCAGCCCAGGGGCAGAGAACTACTATGGCTACACCTTC,CASSPGAENYYGYTF
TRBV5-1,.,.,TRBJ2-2,TGCGCCAGCAGCCTGGGACGCAGGATCTTCACCGGGGAGCTGTTTTTT,CASSLGRRIFTGELFF
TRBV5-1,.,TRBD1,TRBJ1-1,TGCGCCAGCAGGGAACAGGGGTACACTGAAGCTTTCTTT,CASREQGYTEAFF
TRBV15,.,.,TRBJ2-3,TGTGCCACCAGCAGAGTACAGGTCACAGATACGCAGTATTTT,CATSRVQVTDTQYF
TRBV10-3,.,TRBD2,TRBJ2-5,TGTGCCACCCGTGGCGGGGGGGCCCAAGAGACCCAGTACTTC,CATRGGGAQETQYF
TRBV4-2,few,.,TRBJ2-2,TGTGCCAGCAAACGGCGAGGGGCTCCCACCGGGGAGCTGTTTTTT,CASKRRGAPTGELFF
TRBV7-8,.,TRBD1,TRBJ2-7,TGTGCCAGCAGCCAAAGGGACAGGGGGACCTACGAGCAGTACTTC,CASSQRDRGTYEQYF
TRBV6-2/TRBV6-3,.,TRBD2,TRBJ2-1,TGTGCCAGCAGTTACTCAGGCCAGCGGGGGGTGAATGAGCAGTTCTTC,CASSYSGQRGVNEQFF
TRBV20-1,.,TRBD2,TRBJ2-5,TGCAGTGCTATAAGACTGACTAGCGGGCAAGAGACCCAGTACTTC,CSAIRLTSGQETQYF
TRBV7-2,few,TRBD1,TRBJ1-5,TGTGCCAGCAGCTTGGGGGACAGGGCGCGCAATCAGCCCCAGCATTTT,CASSLGDRARNQPQHF
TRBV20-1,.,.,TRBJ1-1,TGCAGTGCTAACGGGGAAATCACTGAAGCTTTCTTT,CSANGEITEAFF
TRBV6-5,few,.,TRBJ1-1,TGTGCCAGCAGTTACGAGGGGGGATACACTGAAGCTTTCTTT,CASSYEGGYTEAFF
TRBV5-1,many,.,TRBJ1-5,TGCGCCAGCAGGGTAGACAGCAATCAGCCCCAGCATTTT,CASRVDSNQPQHF
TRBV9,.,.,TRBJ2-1,TGTGCCAGCAGCGTCCTCCGGGACATATCATACAATGAGCAGTTCTTC,CASSVLRDISYNEQFF
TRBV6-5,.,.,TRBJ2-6,TGTGCCAGCAGTTCCCAGCTCTCTGGGGCCAACGTCCTGACTTTC,CASSSQLSGANVLTF
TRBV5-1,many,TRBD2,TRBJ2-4,TGCGCCAGCAGCTCCACCACTAGCGGGGGGGCCCCGTACTTC,CASSSTTSGGAPYF
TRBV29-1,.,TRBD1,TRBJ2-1,TGCAGCGGGTCCGGGACAGGGGTTAAGTTCTTC,CSGSGTGVKFF